This is a list of T cell receptor beta chains from one sample in a study of PD-1 blockade in mismatch repair-deficient tumors. Clones were read by immunoSEQ multiplex PCR, and TCRdb kept only the in-frame ones, dropping some. The sample holds over 15,000 clones; 84% are singletons and the top ten take 3.4%. The sample consisted of PBMCs, taken 4 weeks after starting pembrolizumab. The receptors originated from an adult with mismatch repair-deficient cancer. Each CDR3 is given with its conserved first and last residue. D genes are given only for firm matches. Some rows have no size entry. The others give once, few or many, or a class for an expanded clone.

CDR3 length	D gene	clone size	V gene	J gene	CDR3 DNA	CDR3 protein
15	TRBD2	NA	TRBV11-1	TRBJ2-2	TGTGCCAGCAGCTTAGTACTAGCGGGCACCGGGGAGCTGTTTTTT	CASSLVLAGTGELFF
14	NA	NA	TRBV7-9	TRBJ2-1	TGTGCCAGCAGCTTAGCGGGAGTACGCGAGGAGCAGTTCTTC	CASSLAGVREEQFF
17	TRBD1	NA	TRBV2	TRBJ2-7	TGTGCCAGCAGCGGAGAGACAGGGTTCGACAACTACTACGAGCAGTACTTC	CASSGETGFDNYYEQYF
15	NA	NA	TRBV21-1	TRBJ2-5	TGTGCCAGCAGCCCCCCACCAGGAGCGGAAGAGACCCAGTACTTC	CASSPPPGAEETQYF
14	TRBD1	NA	TRBV19	TRBJ2-7	TGTGCCAGTAGTACGGACAGGGGGGCCTACGAGCAGTACTTC	CASSTDRGAYEQYF
15	NA	NA	TRBV21-1	TRBJ2-7	TGTGCCAGCAGCAAGAAGTCACGGGAAACCTACGAGCAGTACTTC	CASSKKSRETYEQYF
15	TRBD2	NA	TRBV29-1	TRBJ2-7	TGCAGCGTTGATTCGTCTAGGGGAGGGCTCGACGAGCAGTACTTC	CSVDSSRGGLDEQYF
15	NA	NA	TRBV7-8	TRBJ1-5	TGTGCCAGCAGCTTAGCGGGGAGGCTCAACCAGCCCCAGCATTTT	CASSLAGRLNQPQHF
11	NA	NA	TRBV5-1	TRBJ1-1	TGCGCCGTGCAGGGCCTCACTGAAGCTTTCTTT	CAVQGLTEAFF
14	NA	NA	TRBV6-1	TRBJ1-5	TGTGCCAGCAGGAGGGGGACAACATATCAGCCCCAGCATTTT	CASRRGTTYQPQHF
16	TRBD2	NA	TRBV6-5	TRBJ2-7	TGTGCCAGCAGTTACTTGGCGGGAGTTACCTCCTACGAGCAGTACTTC	CASSYLAGVTSYEQYF
14	TRBD2	few	TRBV15	TRBJ2-7	TGTGCCACCAGCGGGGGACTAGCGGGAGTTCGGAAGTACTTC	CATSGGLAGVRKYF
19	TRBD1	NA	TRBV9	TRBJ1-2	TGTGCCAGCAGCGGCATCCGGGCCCGGACAGGGGGGCCCTCATATGGCTACACCTTC	CASSGIRARTGGPSYGYTF
16	NA	NA	TRBV11-3	TRBJ1-2	TGTGCCAGCAGCTTAGAAGGCAGGGCAGGGAACTATGGCTACACCTTC	CASSLEGRAGNYGYTF
16	NA	NA	TRBV6-1	TRBJ2-3	TGTGCCAGCAGTGAAGTACAGGGCTCTTACCCAGATACGCAGTATTTT	CASSEVQGSYPDTQYF
17	NA	NA	TRBV9	TRBJ1-6	TGTGCCAGCAGCGTATCCGTCAACCCCGGCAGAGGTTCACCCCTCCACTTT	CASSVSVNPGRGSPLHF
13	TRBD1	once	TRBV19	TRBJ2-1	TGTGCCAGTAGTATCCCGACAGGGACTGAGCAGTTCTTC	CASSIPTGTEQFF
15	TRBD1	few	TRBV6-5	TRBJ2-7	TGTGCCAGCAGTTACTCCCCAGGGGGCTCCTACGAGCAGTACTTC	CASSYSPGGSYEQYF
15	TRBD1	NA	TRBV29-1	TRBJ2-7	TGCAGCGTTGATCTCTCGGGACAGGGGTCCTACGAGCAGTACTTC	CSVDLSGQGSYEQYF
14	TRBD1	NA	TRBV9	TRBJ2-5	TGTGCCAGCAGCGTTAATACAGGGGGAGAGACCCAGTACTTC	CASSVNTGGETQYF
15	TRBD1	NA	TRBV28	TRBJ1-2	TGTGCCAGCAGTCCGAGGGACAGAACTAACTATGGCTACACCTTC	CASSPRDRTNYGYTF
13	NA	NA	TRBV6-9	TRBJ2-7	TGTGCCAGCAGACACCGGGACTCCTACGAGCAGTACTTC	CASRHRDSYEQYF
13	TRBD2	NA	TRBV10-2	TRBJ2-1	TGCGCCAAGGGCCAGGGACTAGCGAGTGAGCAGTTCTTC	CAKGQGLASEQFF
15	TRBD1	NA	TRBV18	TRBJ1-4	TGTGCCAGCTCTCTCAGGGGCCAGGGGGCTGAAAAACTGTTTTTT	CASSLRGQGAEKLFF
13	NA	NA	TRBV27	TRBJ2-1	TGTGCCAGCGGGAGGGACAATTCACCGGAGCAGTTCTTC	CASGRDNSPEQFF
14	TRBD2	NA	TRBV5-1	TRBJ2-5	TGCGCCAGCAGCGTGGGACTAGCGGAAGAGACCCAGTACTTC	CASSVGLAEETQYF
13	TRBD1	NA	TRBV2	TRBJ2-2	TGTGCCAGCACAGGGGGCATCACCGGGGAGCTGTTTTTT	CASTGGITGELFF
14	NA	NA	TRBV5-6	TRBJ1-1	TGTGCCAGCACCACCGGGACACTGAACACTGAAGCTTTCTTT	CASTTGTLNTEAFF
15	TRBD1	NA	TRBV7-9	TRBJ2-1	TGTGCCAGCAGCTCCTGGGACAGGGGACACAATGAGCAGTTCTTC	CASSSWDRGHNEQFF
16	TRBD2	NA	TRBV11-3	TRBJ2-7	TGTGCCAGCAGCTTAGAGTTAGAAGCGGGGGGGGGCGAGCAGTACTTC	CASSLELEAGGGEQYF
17	TRBD2	NA	TRBV5-1	TRBJ2-3	TGCGCCAGCAGCTGGTTTGTATTAGCGGGAGAATCGGATACGCAGTATTTT	CASSWFVLAGESDTQYF
13	NA	NA	TRBV18	TRBJ1-2	TGTGCCAGCTCACCAGCAGCGTACTATGGCTACACCTTC	CASSPAAYYGYTF
17	NA	once	TRBV21-1	TRBJ2-4	TGTGCCAGCAGCAAAGGTTCGACAGGGTGGAAGGGAAACATTCAGTACTTC	CASSKGSTGWKGNIQYF
15	NA	NA	TRBV18	TRBJ1-5	TGTGCCAGCTCACCACGGGCGGGGTTCGATCAGCCCCAGCATTTT	CASSPRAGFDQPQHF
15	NA	medium-sized	TRBV2	TRBJ2-7	TGTGCCAGCAGTGAAGATGGCGACAGCGTCTACGAGCAGTACTTC	CASSEDGDSVYEQYF
15	NA	NA	TRBV5-5	TRBJ1-5	TGTGCCAGCAGACACAGGGATACGAGCAATCAGCCCCAGCATTTT	CASRHRDTSNQPQHF
14	NA	once	TRBV15	TRBJ1-1	TGTGCCACCAGCAGAGATAGGGGATCCATTGAAGCTTTCTTT	CATSRDRGSIEAFF
15	TRBD2	NA	TRBV10-1	TRBJ2-2	TGCGCCAGCTCTAGCGGGAGGGGGAACACCGGGGAGCTGTTTTTT	CASSSGRGNTGELFF
17	TRBD1	NA	TRBV27	TRBJ2-5	TGTGCCAGCAGGCCTGAGGGTACAGGGGGTGCGTGGGAGACCCAGTACTTC	CASRPEGTGGAWETQYF
16	TRBD2	NA	TRBV4-2	TRBJ2-5	TGTGCCAGCAGCCAAGGGATAGCGGGTATACAAGAGACCCAGTACTTC	CASSQGIAGIQETQYF
14	NA	NA	TRBV6-1	TRBJ1-1	TGTGCCAGCAGTGAAAAGTCCAGGGACACTGAAGCTTTCTTT	CASSEKSRDTEAFF
15	NA	once	TRBV7-2	TRBJ2-5	TGTGCCAGCAGCTTAGAGCAGGGGAGTCGGGAGACCCAGTACTTC	CASSLEQGSRETQYF
17	TRBD2	NA	TRBV4-2	TRBJ2-5	TGTGCCAGCAGCCCAGGACCGACTAGCGGGGTTTTGGAGACCCAGTACTTC	CASSPGPTSGVLETQYF
13	NA	NA	TRBV10-1	TRBJ1-4	TGCGCCAGGTTGGCGGGGGTTCGAGAAAAACTGTTTTTT	CARLAGVREKLFF
15	TRBD1	NA	TRBV19	TRBJ1-2	TGTGCCAGTAGTATAGGCCTGACAGGGAACTATGGCTACACCTTC	CASSIGLTGNYGYTF
14	NA	NA	TRBV9	TRBJ2-1	TGTGCCAGCAGCTCTCGAGGCGAGTACAATGAGCAGTTCTTC	CASSSRGEYNEQFF
14	NA	few	TRBV5-1	TRBJ2-2	TGCGCCAGCAGCTTGTCCAGGGAGGTCGGGGAGCTGTTTTTT	CASSLSREVGELFF
15	NA	NA	TRBV6-1	TRBJ2-7	TGTGCCAGCAGTGACCCCGGGACACCCTCCTACGAGCAGTACTTC	CASSDPGTPSYEQYF
16	TRBD1	NA	TRBV18	TRBJ2-2	TGTGCCAGCTCACCACCGACAGGGAGGAACACCGGGGAGCTGTTTTTT	CASSPPTGRNTGELFF
15	NA	NA	TRBV27	TRBJ1-1	TGTGCCAGCAGTGAAACCCTCGGTGCGAACACTGAAGCTTTCTTT	CASSETLGANTEAFF
16	NA	NA	TRBV4-1	TRBJ2-3	TGCGCCAGCAGCCAAGGCGGGTACCCTAGCACAGATACGCAGTATTTT	CASSQGGYPSTDTQYF
14	NA	NA	TRBV5-1	TRBJ2-3	TGCGCCAGCAGCTTGGTAGGGGCCACAGATACGCAGTATTTT	CASSLVGATDTQYF
15	TRBD1	NA	TRBV5-8	TRBJ1-3	TGTGCCAGCAGCTTGGAAGGACAGGGACGAAACACCATATATTTT	CASSLEGQGRNTIYF
14	TRBD1	NA	TRBV6-6	TRBJ2-5	TGTGCCAGCAGTTACTCGGGACAGCAAGAGACCCAGTACTTC	CASSYSGQQETQYF
18	NA	NA	TRBV18	TRBJ1-3	TGTGCCAGCTCACCACGAAACCTCAGGGGATGGTCTGGAAACACCATATATTTT	CASSPRNLRGWSGNTIYF
14	NA	once	TRBV28	TRBJ1-2	TGTGCCAGCAGTTTTTCGGGGGGCGACTATGGCTACACCTTC	CASSFSGGDYGYTF
14	NA	NA	TRBV7-3	TRBJ1-1	TGTGCCAGCAGCTTAACAGTAAAGGGGACTGAAGCTTTCTTT	CASSLTVKGTEAFF
13	NA	NA	TRBV28	TRBJ2-2	TGTGCCAGCAGTTTTAGGGGTGGAGGGGAGCTGTTTTTT	CASSFRGGGELFF
11	NA	NA	TRBV2	TRBJ2-1	TGTGCCAGCGGGCGGGCTAATGAGCAGTTCTTC	CASGRANEQFF
13	TRBD2	NA	TRBV11-3	TRBJ2-7	TGTGCCAGCAGCCTTGTAGCGGGAGACGAGCAGTACTTC	CASSLVAGDEQYF